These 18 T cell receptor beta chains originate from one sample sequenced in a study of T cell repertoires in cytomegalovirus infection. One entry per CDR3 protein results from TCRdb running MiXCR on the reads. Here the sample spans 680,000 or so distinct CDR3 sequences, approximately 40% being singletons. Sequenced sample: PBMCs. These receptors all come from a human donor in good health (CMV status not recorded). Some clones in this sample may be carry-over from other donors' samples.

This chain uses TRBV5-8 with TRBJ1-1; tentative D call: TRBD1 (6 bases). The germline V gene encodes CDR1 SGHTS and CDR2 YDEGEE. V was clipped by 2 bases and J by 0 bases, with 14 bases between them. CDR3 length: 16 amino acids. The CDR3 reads CASSFWGAYMNTEAFF. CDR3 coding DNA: TGTGCCAGCAGCTTCTGGGGGGCGTACATGAACACTGAAGCTTTCTTT.

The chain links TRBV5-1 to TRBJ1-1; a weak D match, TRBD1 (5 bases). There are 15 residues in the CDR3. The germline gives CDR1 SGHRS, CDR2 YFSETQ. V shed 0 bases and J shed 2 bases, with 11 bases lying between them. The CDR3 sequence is CASSLVFDRNTEAFF. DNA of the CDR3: TGCGCCAGCAGCTTGGTTTTTGACAGAAACACTGAAGCTTTCTTT. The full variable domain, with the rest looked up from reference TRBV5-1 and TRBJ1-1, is KAGVTQTPRYLIKTRGQQVTLSCSPISGHRSVSWYQQTPGQGLQFLFEYFSETQRNKGNFPGRFSGRQFSNSRSEMNVSTLELGDSALYLCASSLVFDRNTEAFFGQGTRLTVV.

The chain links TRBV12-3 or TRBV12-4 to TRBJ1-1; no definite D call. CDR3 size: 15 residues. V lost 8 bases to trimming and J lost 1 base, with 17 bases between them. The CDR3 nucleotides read TGTGCCAGCGCTTGGCATCAGACGGCGAACACTGAAGCTTTCTTT. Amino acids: CASAWHQTANTEAFF.

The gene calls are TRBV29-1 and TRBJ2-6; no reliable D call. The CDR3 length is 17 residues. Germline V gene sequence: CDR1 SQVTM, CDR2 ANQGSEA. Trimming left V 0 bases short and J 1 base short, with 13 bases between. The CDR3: CSVEEWTVKSGANVLTF. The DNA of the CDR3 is TGCAGCGTTGAAGAGTGGACGGTAAAATCTGGGGCCAACGTCCTGACTTTC.

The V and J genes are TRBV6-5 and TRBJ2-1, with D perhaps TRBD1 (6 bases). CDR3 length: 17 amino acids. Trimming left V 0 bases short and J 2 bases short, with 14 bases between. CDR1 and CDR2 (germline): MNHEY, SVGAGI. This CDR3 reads CASSYSFQGWAYNEQFF. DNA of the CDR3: TGTGCCAGCAGTTACTCGTTCCAGGGGTGGGCCTACAATGAGCAGTTCTTC.

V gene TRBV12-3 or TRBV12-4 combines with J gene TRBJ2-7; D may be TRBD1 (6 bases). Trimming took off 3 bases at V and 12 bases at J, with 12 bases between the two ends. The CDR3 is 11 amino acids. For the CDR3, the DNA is TGTGCCAGCAGTTTTTCCGGGACAATGTACTTC. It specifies CASSFSGTMYF.

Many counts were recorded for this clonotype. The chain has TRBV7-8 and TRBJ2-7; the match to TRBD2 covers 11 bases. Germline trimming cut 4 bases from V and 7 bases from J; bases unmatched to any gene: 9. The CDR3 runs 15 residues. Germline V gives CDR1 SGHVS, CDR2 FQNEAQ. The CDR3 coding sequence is TGTGCCAGCAGCTCTTTAGCGGGAGGGCCTTATGAGCAGTACTTC. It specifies CASSSLAGGPYEQYF.

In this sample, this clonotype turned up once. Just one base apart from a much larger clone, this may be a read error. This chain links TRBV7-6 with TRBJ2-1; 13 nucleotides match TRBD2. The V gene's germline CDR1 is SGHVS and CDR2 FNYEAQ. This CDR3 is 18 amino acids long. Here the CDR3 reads CASSLVTSGGWSYTEQFF. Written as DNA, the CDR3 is TGTGCCAGCAGCTTAGTGACTAGCGGGGGGTGGTCCTACACTGAGCAGTTCTTC.

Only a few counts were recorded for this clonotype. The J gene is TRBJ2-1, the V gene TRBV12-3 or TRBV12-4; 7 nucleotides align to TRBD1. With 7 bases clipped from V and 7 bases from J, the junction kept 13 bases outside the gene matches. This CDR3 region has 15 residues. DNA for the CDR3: TGTGCCAGCATTACCAGACAGGGCAGTTCGAATGAGCAGTTCTTC. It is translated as CASITRQGSSNEQFF.

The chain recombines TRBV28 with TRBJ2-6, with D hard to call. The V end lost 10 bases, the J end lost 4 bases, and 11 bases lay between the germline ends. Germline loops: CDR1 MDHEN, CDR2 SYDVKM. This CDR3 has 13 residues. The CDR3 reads CATNRPGANVLTF. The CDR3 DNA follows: TGTGCCACCAACCGGCCCGGGGCCAACGTCCTGACTTTC.

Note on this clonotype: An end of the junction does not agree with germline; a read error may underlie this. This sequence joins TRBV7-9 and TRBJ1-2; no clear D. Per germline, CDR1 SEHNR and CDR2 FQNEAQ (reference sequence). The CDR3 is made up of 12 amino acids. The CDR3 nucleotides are TGTGCCAGCACCTTACGTTGGGAGGGCTACACCTTC. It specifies CASTLRWEGYTF.

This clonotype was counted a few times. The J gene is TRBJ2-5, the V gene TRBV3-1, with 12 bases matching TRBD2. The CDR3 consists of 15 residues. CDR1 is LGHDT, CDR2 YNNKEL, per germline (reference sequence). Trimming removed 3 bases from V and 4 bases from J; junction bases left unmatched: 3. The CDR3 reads CASSQMGLAGETQYF. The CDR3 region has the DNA TGTGCCAGCAGCCAGATGGGACTAGCGGGAGAGACCCAGTACTTC.

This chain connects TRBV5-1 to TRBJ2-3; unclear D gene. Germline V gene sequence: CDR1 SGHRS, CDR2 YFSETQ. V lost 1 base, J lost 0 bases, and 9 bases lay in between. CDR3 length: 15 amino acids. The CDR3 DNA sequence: TGCGCCAGCAGCTTGAGGGCGACTAGCACAGATACGCAGTATTTT. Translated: CASSLRATSTDTQYF.

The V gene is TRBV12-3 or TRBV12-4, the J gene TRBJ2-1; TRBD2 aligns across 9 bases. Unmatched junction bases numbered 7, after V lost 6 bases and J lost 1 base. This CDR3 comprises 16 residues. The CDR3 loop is CASRVAGAKSYNEQFF. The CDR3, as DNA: TGTGCCAGCAGGGTAGCGGGAGCAAAGTCCTACAATGAGCAGTTCTTC.

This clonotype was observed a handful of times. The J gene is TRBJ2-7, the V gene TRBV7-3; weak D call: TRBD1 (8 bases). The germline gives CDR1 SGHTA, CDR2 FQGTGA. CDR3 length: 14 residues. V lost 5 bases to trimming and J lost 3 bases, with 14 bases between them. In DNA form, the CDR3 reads TGTGCCAGCAGCAAACAGGGGGGGGACTACGAGCAGTACTTC. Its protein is CASSKQGGDYEQYF.

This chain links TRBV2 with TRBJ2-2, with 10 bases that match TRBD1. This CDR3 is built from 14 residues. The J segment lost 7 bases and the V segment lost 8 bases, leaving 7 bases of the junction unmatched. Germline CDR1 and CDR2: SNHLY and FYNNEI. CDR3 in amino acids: CASLATGGIGELFF. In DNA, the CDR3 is TGTGCCAGCCTAGCGACAGGGGGCATCGGGGAGCTGTTTTTT.

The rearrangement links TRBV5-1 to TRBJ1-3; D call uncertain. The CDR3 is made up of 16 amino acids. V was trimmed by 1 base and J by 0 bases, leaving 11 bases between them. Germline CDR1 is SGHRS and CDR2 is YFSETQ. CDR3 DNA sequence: TGCGCCAGCAGCTTGACGCTGGAGGGCTCTGGAAACACCATATATTTT. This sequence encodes CASSLTLEGSGNTIYF.

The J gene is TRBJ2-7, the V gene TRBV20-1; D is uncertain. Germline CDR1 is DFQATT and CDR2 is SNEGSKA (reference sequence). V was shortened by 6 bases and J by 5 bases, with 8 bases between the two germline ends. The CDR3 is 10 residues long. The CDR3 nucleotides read TGCAGTGCAAGTGACCACGAGCAGTACTTC. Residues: CSASDHEQYF.